Presented here are 6 T cell receptor beta chains from one specimen sequenced in a study of blood T cell repertoires in COVID-19. Sequencing was performed with immunoSEQ multiplex PCR; in TCRdb, only in-frame clones are kept and a portion is missing. The sample lists roughly 250,000 clones, around 89% occurring once. Sequences were obtained from PBMCs or T cells enriched from blood (not recorded which). The receptors shown here come from a man aged 40-50 years who had recovered from COVID-19.

This clone was observed a single time. The chain couples TRBV9 to TRBJ2-3; 8 nucleotides match TRBD2. The CDR3 has 16 residues. Germline trimming cut 3 bases from V and 1 base from J; bases unmatched to any gene: 7. In germline, CDR1 is SGDLS, CDR2 YYNGEE. The CDR3 protein is CASSGYGGGGTDTQYF. CDR3 coding DNA: TGTGCCAGCAGCGGCTACGGGGGGGGCGGCACAGATACGCAGTATTTT.

This sequence joins TRBV11-1 and TRBJ2-5, with a tentative D call TRBD1 (5 bases). Looked up from germline, CDR1 is SGHAT and CDR2 is FQDESV (reference sequence). The CDR3 totals 14 residues. Deletions cut 3 bases from V and 4 bases from J, with 12 bases between. For the CDR3, the DNA is TGTGCCAGCAGCTTCCTCGAAGGGGTAGAGACCCAGTACTTC. Protein: CASSFLEGVETQYF.

In DNA, the CDR3 is TGTGCCAGTACCGCGGACAGAAGTCTCTCTGGAAACACCATATATTTT. This sequence encodes CASTADRSLSGNTIYF. The gene calls are TRBV19 and TRBJ1-3; tentatively, D is TRBD1 (6 bases). The CDR3 extends over 16 amino acids. CDR1 is LNHDA and CDR2 is SQIVND in the germline V gene (reference sequence). V lost 7 bases and J lost 0, with 16 bases in between.

The genes are TRBV6-5 and TRBJ1-1; unclear D gene. The CDR3 is 15 amino acids. Looked up from germline, CDR1 is MNHEY and CDR2 is SVGAGI. Trimming cost V 1 base and J 1 base, with 10 bases left between them. The CDR3: CASSYFGFGNTEAFF. The DNA of the CDR3 is TGTGCCAGCAGTTACTTCGGTTTCGGGAACACTGAAGCTTTCTTT.

A few counts support this clone. A junction end diverges from the germline sequence, so it may reflect a read error. The gene calls are TRBV11-3 and TRBJ2-7; TRBD2 matches 7 bases. This CDR3 has 11 amino acids. Germline-derived CDR1 and CDR2 are SGHNT and YENEEA. CDR3 coding DNA: TGTGCCAGCAGCTCTCGGGGAGGGTTTCACTTC. Its protein product is CASSSRGGFHF.

This clone was observed a single time. The V gene is TRBV27, the J gene TRBJ1-5; D gene ambiguous. Per germline, CDR1 MNHEY and CDR2 SMNVEV (reference sequence). V lost 5 bases, J lost 0 bases, and 20 bases lay in between. This CDR3 region has 18 residues. The CDR3 DNA reads TGTGCCAGCAGTCCCCGCGGCCGAGATATCGATAGCAATCAGCCCCAGCATTTT. Residues: CASSPRGRDIDSNQPQHF.